The 16 T cell receptor beta chains below come from one sample, sequenced in a study of blood T cell repertoires in COVID-19. Libraries were prepared by immunoSEQ multiplex PCR; TCRdb keeps only in-frame clonotypes and omits some of them. The repertoire has a few hundred thousand clones, 88% of them found once; the top ten carry roughly 1.2%. Sample: PBMCs or T cells enriched from blood (not recorded which). The origin of the receptors is a woman aged 35 to 49 with acute COVID-19.

This clone was counted only a few times. The CDR3 coding sequence is TGCGCCAGCAGCTTGTGGGACAGACCTGAAGCTTTCTTT. It translates to CASSLWDRPEAFF. This sequence joins TRBV5-1 and TRBJ1-1; 7 nucleotides line up with TRBD1. This CDR3 contains 13 residues. In germline, CDR1 is SGHRS, CDR2 YFSETQ. Trimming cost V 1 base and J 6 bases; bases outside gene matches: 3.

V is TRBV28 and J is TRBJ1-2, with 7 bases matching TRBD1. Trimming took 6 bases from V and 3 from J; bases not matched to a gene: 7. The CDR3 has 14 amino acids. From germline, CDR1 is MDHEN and CDR2 SYDVKM. The CDR3 coding sequence is TGTGCCAGCAGAGAACAGGACAGGTACTATGGCTACACCTTC. Translated, it gives CASREQDRYYGYTF.

The chain employs TRBV25-1 and TRBJ1-4, with 10 bases identical to TRBD1. The germline CDR1 and CDR2 sequences are MGHDK and SYGVNS. The V segment lost 7 bases and the J segment 3 bases; nucleotides outside the gene matches: 5. This CDR3 is 15 amino acids long. The DNA of the CDR3 is TGTGCCAGCACTCGACAGGGGGCAGCTAATGAAAAACTGTTTTTT. Translation gives CASTRQGAANEKLFF. The full variable domain, with the rest looked up from reference TRBV25-1 and TRBJ1-4, is EADIYQTPRYLVIGTGKKITLECSQTMGHDKMYWYQQDPGMELHLIHYSYGVNSTEKGDLSSESTVSRIRTEHFPLTLESARPSHTSQYLCASTRQGAANEKLFFGSGTQLSVL.

The rearrangement uses TRBV18 and TRBJ1-2; D is ambiguous. The CDR3 is made up of 15 amino acids. V lost 0 bases and J lost 4, with 12 bases in between. Looked up from germline, CDR1 is KGHSH and CDR2 is LQKENI. CDR3 region: CASSPPHPEAYGYTF. CDR3 sequence (DNA): TGTGCCAGCTCACCACCCCACCCGGAGGCCTATGGCTACACCTTC.

This chain connects TRBV10-2 to TRBJ2-3, with D unclear. The CDR3 has 13 amino acids. Per germline, CDR1 WSHSY and CDR2 SAAADI. Trimming pared 7 bases from V and 3 bases from J, leaving 11 bases between. The CDR3 bases are TGCGCCAGCACTTCACCACTTACAGATACGCAGTATTTT. Amino acids: CASTSPLTDTQYF.

V and J are TRBV5-1 and TRBJ2-3, with TRBD2 matching over 11 bases. Germline V gene lookup returns CDR1 SGHRS and CDR2 YFSETQ. J gave up 6 bases and V 3 bases, and 3 bases lay outside the gene matches. This CDR3 is built from 14 residues. The CDR3 reads CASSSASGGDTQYF. The CDR3 DNA follows: TGCGCCAGCAGCTCCGCTAGCGGGGGGGATACGCAGTATTTT.

This chain connects TRBV5-1 to TRBJ2-7, with TRBD1 as a possible D gene (5 bases). Trimming left V 7 bases short and J 5 bases short, with 19 bases between. This CDR3 comprises 14 residues. Germline-derived CDR1 and CDR2 are SGHRS and YFSETQ. The chain's CDR3 is CASSFGQETDEQYF. The CDR3 nucleotides read TGCGCCAGCTCATTTGGACAAGAAACGGACGAGCAGTACTTC. Variable domain in full (rest from reference TRBV5-1 and TRBJ2-7): KAGVTQTPRYLIKTRGQQVTLSCSPISGHRSVSWYQQTPGQGLQFLFEYFSETQRNKGNFPGRFSGRQFSNSRSEMNVSTLELGDSALYLCASSFGQETDEQYFGPGTRLTVT.

The chain is built from TRBV7-2 and TRBJ2-2, with 9 bases identical to TRBD2. Germline CDR1 is SGHTA and CDR2 is FQGNSA. The CDR3 consists of 17 residues. Trimming cost V 6 bases and J 6 bases; bases outside gene matches: 14. The DNA of the CDR3 is TGTGCCAGCAGATACATTCCGGGCGGGAGGGCTTCCGGGGAGCTGTTTTTT. Translating gives CASRYIPGGRASGELFF.

The chain is built from TRBV6-2 or TRBV6-3 and TRBJ2-7, with 8 bases identical to TRBD1. The length of the CDR3 is 17 residues. J was trimmed by 2 bases and V by 4 bases; bases with no gene match: 13. Germline CDR1 reads MNHEY; CDR2 reads SVGEGT. The CDR3 coding sequence is TGTGCCAGCAGTTTGCGCAGGGGGCGGCGTGGGGCCTACGAGCAGTACTTC. It yields the protein CASSLRRGRRGAYEQYF.

The chain recombines TRBV25-1 with TRBJ2-1; no clear D. V dropped 3 bases and J dropped 3 bases, with 9 bases sitting between them. Germline values: CDR1 MGHDK, CDR2 SYGVNS. This CDR3 spans 14 amino acids. CDR3 protein: CASSDSLLYNEQFF. The DNA of the CDR3 is TGTGCCAGCAGTGATAGTCTCCTCTACAATGAGCAGTTCTTC.

CDR3 sequence (DNA): TGTGCCAGCAGCGTAGGGGGGGGATCACCCCTCCACTTT. Translated, it gives CASSVGGGSPLHF. This chain links TRBV9 with TRBJ1-6; possibly TRBD1 for D (5 bases). V dropped 0 bases and J dropped 10 bases, with 8 bases sitting between them. Germline V gene sequence: CDR1 SGDLS, CDR2 YYNGEE. This CDR3 contains 13 residues.

The V gene is TRBV6-1, the J gene TRBJ2-3; 7 positions match TRBD2. The V gene's germline CDR1 is MNHNS and CDR2 SASEGT. With 0 bases clipped from V and 0 bases from J, the junction kept 6 bases outside the gene matches. The CDR3 has 17 residues. For the CDR3, the DNA is TGTGCCAGCAGTGAAGCACGCCTAGCGGTTAGCACAGATACGCAGTATTTT. This sequence encodes CASSEARLAVSTDTQYF.

The rearrangement links TRBV7-6 to TRBJ2-5, with D uncertain. Germline CDR1 and CDR2: SGHVS and FNYEAQ. This CDR3 contains 15 residues. The V end lost 11 bases, the J end lost 5 bases, and 24 bases lay between the germline ends. The CDR3 loop is CAVVQGGSEMETQYF. CDR3 coding DNA: TGTGCCGTTGTCCAAGGCGGCTCGGAAATGGAGACCCAGTACTTC.

The rearrangement links TRBV13 to TRBJ1-2; D unresolved. The CDR3 is 17 residues long. Germline-derived CDR1 and CDR2 are PRHDT and FYEKMQ (reference sequence). Trimming took 4 bases from V and 6 from J, leaving 24 bases between them. The CDR3 loop reads CASSSPGVLGTRDGYTF. For the CDR3, the DNA is TGTGCCAGCAGCTCCCCGGGCGTTCTGGGTACGAGGGATGGCTACACCTTC.

The rearrangement joins TRBV18 to TRBJ2-7; TRBD2 aligns across 9 bases. V lost 1 base and J lost 6; bases outside the gene matches: 10. Looked up from germline, CDR1 is KGHSH and CDR2 is LQKENI. This CDR3 comprises 16 residues. The chain's CDR3 is CASSPLWDSGSSEQYF. CDR3 DNA sequence: TGTGCCAGCTCACCACTCTGGGATAGCGGGAGTTCCGAGCAGTACTTC. Variable domain in full (rest from reference TRBV18 and TRBJ2-7): NAGVMQNPRHLVRRRGQEARLRCSPMKGHSHVYWYRQLPEEGLKFMVYLQKENIIDESGMPKERFSAEFPKEGPSILRIQQVVRGDSAAYFCASSPLWDSGSSEQYFGPGTRLTVT.

The chain uses TRBV5-1 and TRBJ2-7, with TRBD2 matching over 8 bases. The CDR3 totals 17 residues. V was clipped by 5 bases and J by 0 bases; unmatched bases: 13. CDR1 and CDR2 from the germline V gene are SGHRS and YFSETQ. CDR3 sequence reads: CASRPTSGTSSSYEQYF. The CDR3 DNA is TGCGCCAGCAGACCCACCTCCGGGACTAGTAGCTCCTACGAGCAGTACTTC.